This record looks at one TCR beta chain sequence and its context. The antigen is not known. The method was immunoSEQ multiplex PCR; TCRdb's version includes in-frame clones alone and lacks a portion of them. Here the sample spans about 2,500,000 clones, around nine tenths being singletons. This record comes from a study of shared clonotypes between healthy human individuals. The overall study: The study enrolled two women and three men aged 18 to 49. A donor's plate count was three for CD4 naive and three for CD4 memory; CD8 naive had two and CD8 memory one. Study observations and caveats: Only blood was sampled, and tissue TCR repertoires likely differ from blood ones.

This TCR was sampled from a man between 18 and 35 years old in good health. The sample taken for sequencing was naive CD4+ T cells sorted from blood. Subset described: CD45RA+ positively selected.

The chain's CDR3 is CASSSALLGDTIYF. The CDR3 nucleotides are TGTGCCAGCAGTTCCGCCCTCCTCGGAGACACCATATATTTT. The chain carries TRBV27 and TRBJ1-3, with no clear D. Germline CDR1 and CDR2: MNHEY and SMNVEV (reference sequence). V was trimmed by 4 bases and J by 8 bases, leaving 15 bases between them. This CDR3 is 14 amino acids long.